The 22 T cell receptor beta chains presented below share a single source sample, sequenced in a study of blood T cell repertoires in COVID-19 (dated by TCRdb to about 2020). The library was built by means of the immunoSEQ multiplex PCR assay. The table comes from immuneACCESS by way of TCRdb, which keeps in-frame sequences with V and J called. Part of the clones is missing from these tables; in studies checked, under half for an unresolved V gene and the rest for unknown reasons. Within this sample are about 81,000 clones, with approximately 88% of them counted one time only. The ten largest clones capture around 7.9% of the sample. Sequencing used peripheral blood. These receptors came from a man in his 70s with acute or convalescent COVID-19.

This clone was seen just once. This chain links TRBV4-3 with TRBJ2-1, with 7 bases identical to TRBD2. The CDR3 length is 16 residues. The V gene end was trimmed by 1 base and the J gene end by 7 bases; junction bases not matched to a gene: 10. CDR1 LGHNA and CDR2 YSLEER come from the germline V gene. The CDR3 is CASSQVGEGRNNEQFF. The CDR3 DNA is TGCGCCAGCAGCCAAGTGGGGGAGGGCCGAAATAATGAGCAGTTCTTC.

This chain links TRBV2 with TRBJ2-1, with a tentative D call TRBD2 (6 bases). This CDR3 spans 17 amino acids. Trimming pared 0 bases from V and 0 bases from J, leaving 12 bases between. Germline V gene sequence: CDR1 SNHLY, CDR2 FYNNEI. The CDR3 is CASSEAETRSSYNEQFF. CDR3 in DNA: TGTGCCAGCAGTGAAGCCGAGACTAGGAGCTCCTACAATGAGCAGTTCTTC. Full variable domain (outside the CDR3, taken from reference TRBV2 and TRBJ2-1): EPEVTQTPSHQVTQMGQEVILRCVPISNHLYFYWYRQILGQKVEFLVSFYNNEISEKSEIFDDQFSVERPDGSNFTLKIRSTKLEDSAMYFCASSEAETRSSYNEQFFGPGTRLTVL.

The gene calls are TRBV7-9 and TRBJ1-2; 7 bases fit TRBD1. Germline lookup yields CDR1 SEHNR and CDR2 FQNEAQ (reference sequence). J lost 7 bases, V lost 2 bases, and 7 bases had no gene match. The CDR3 loop spans 14 amino acids. The CDR3 bases are TGTGCCAGCAGCTTACCTACAGGGGAACGTGGCTACACCTTC. Translated, it gives CASSLPTGERGYTF.

The chain combines TRBV19 with TRBJ2-1, with 12 bases identical to TRBD2. This CDR3 spans 17 amino acids. Germline V lookup: CDR1 LNHDA, CDR2 SQIVND (reference sequence). V lost 4 bases and J lost 0; bases outside the gene matches: 4. The chain's CDR3 is CASSKTSGSLSYNEQFF. For the CDR3, the DNA is TGTGCCAGTAGTAAGACTAGCGGGAGCCTCTCCTACAATGAGCAGTTCTTC.

V is TRBV10-2 and J is TRBJ2-7, with D tentatively TRBD2 (5 bases). Per the germline V gene, CDR1 is WSHSY and CDR2 is SAAADI. The V gene lost 3 bases and the J gene lost 6 bases, with 12 bases spanning the gap. The CDR3 covers 13 residues. The DNA for the CDR3 is TGCGCCAGCAGTGAAGGAGGAGTCCGCGAGCAGTACTTC. It specifies CASSEGGVREQYF.

The chain has TRBV2 and TRBJ1-4, with D possibly being TRBD1 (6 bases). This CDR3 contains 15 residues. Trimming stripped 5 bases from V and 5 bases from J, with 15 bases between. Germline values: CDR1 SNHLY, CDR2 FYNNEI. The CDR3 is CASSLLQGPNEKLFF. For the CDR3, the DNA is TGTGCCAGCAGTCTATTACAGGGCCCAAATGAAAAACTGTTTTTT.

V and J are TRBV10-3 and TRBJ2-1; the match to TRBD2 covers 11 bases. CDR3 size: 14 residues. The germline CDR1 and CDR2 sequences are ENHRY and SYGVKD. Trimming removed 8 bases from V and 9 bases from J; junction bases left unmatched: 9. In DNA form, the CDR3 reads TGTGCCATCGGGGATAGCGGGGGGGCCTTTGAGCAGTTCTTC. Its protein product is CAIGDSGGAFEQFF.

This clone has a handful of counts. Germline and junction disagree at one end, which may indicate a read error. The J gene is TRBJ2-7, the V gene TRBV4-3; D may be TRBD1 (6 bases). The CDR3 sequence is 15 residues long. CDR1 and CDR2 from the germline V gene are LGHNA and YSLEER. CDR3 sequence (DNA): TGCGCCAGCAGCCAAGGGCCGACAGGATCCTCCGAGCAGTACTTC. Its protein is CASSQGPTGSSEQYF.

This clone showed up just once. The chain uses TRBV12-3 or TRBV12-4 and TRBJ1-1, with 9 positions matching TRBD1. V shed 0 bases, J shed 12 bases, and the junction held 5 bases outside the gene matches. The CDR3 length is 13 residues. CDR3 region: CASSLAQGAMTFF. The CDR3 nucleotides are TGTGCCAGCAGTTTAGCACAGGGGGCAATGACTTTCTTT.

This clone has only one observation. The chain joins TRBV10-3 to TRBJ1-1; no definite D call. The CDR3 extends over 15 amino acids. Germline-derived CDR1 and CDR2 are ENHRY and SYGVKD. V gave up 3 bases and J gave up 3 bases, with 14 bases separating them. CDR3 DNA sequence: TGTGCCATCAGTGAACGCGGGGAGAAATACACTGAAGCTTTCTTT. Amino acids: CAISERGEKYTEAFF.

The J gene is TRBJ1-1, the V gene TRBV11-2; TRBD1 is a possible D gene (6 bases). The germline V gene encodes CDR1 SGHAT and CDR2 FQNNGV. Trimming left V 3 bases short and J 6 bases short, with 17 bases between. CDR3 length equals 15 residues. The CDR3 DNA sequence: TGTGCCAGCAGCTTTGGGCCAGGCAGGGGACCTGAAGCTTTCTTT. Translated, it gives CASSFGPGRGPEAFF. Based on the CDR3 plus reference TRBV11-2 and TRBJ1-1, the full variable domain is EAGVAQSPRYKIIEKRQSVAFWCNPISGHATLYWYQQILGQGPKLLIQFQNNGVVDDSQLPKDRFSAERLKGVDSTLKIQPAKLEDSAVYLCASSFGPGRGPEAFFGQGTRLTVV.

This chain joins TRBV2 and TRBJ1-2; D is unresolved. Trimming left V 7 bases short and J 5 bases short, with 11 bases between. The germline CDR1 and CDR2 sequences are SNHLY and FYNNEI. There are 12 residues in the CDR3. For the CDR3, the DNA is TGTGCCAGCACCTACAGCTTATATGGCTACACCTTC. This encodes CASTYSLYGYTF.

The chain has TRBV4-3 and TRBJ1-5, with a weak D call TRBD1 (5 bases). Germline values: CDR1 LGHNA, CDR2 YSLEER. CDR3 length: 17 residues. V was clipped by 0 bases and J by 2 bases, with 14 bases between them. The CDR3 here is CASSQDSVGRGNQPQHF. CDR3 DNA: TGCGCCAGCAGCCAAGATTCTGTGGGCAGGGGCAATCAGCCCCAGCATTTT.

The chain couples TRBV28 to TRBJ2-1; 7 bases match TRBD2. This CDR3 is 15 amino acids long. Unmatched junction bases numbered 2, after V lost 3 bases and J lost 0 bases. Germline V gene lookup returns CDR1 MDHEN and CDR2 SYDVKM. Written as DNA, the CDR3 is TGTGCCAGCAGTTTTCGGGGGGTCTCCTACAATGAGCAGTTCTTC. Protein: CASSFRGVSYNEQFF.

This clone was counted once. The DNA for the CDR3 is TGTGCCAGTAGTCAGATTAGCAATCAGCCCCAGCATTTT. It codes for CASSQISNQPQHF. The gene calls are TRBV19 and TRBJ1-5; unclear D gene. The CDR3 length is 13 residues. Trimming cost V 5 bases and J 0 bases, with 5 bases left between them. Germline CDR1 LNHDA, CDR2 SQIVND (reference sequence).

The chain is built from TRBV27 and TRBJ1-5, with D maybe TRBD1 (5 bases). Trimming left V 4 bases short and J 4 bases short, with 17 bases between. The germline gives CDR1 MNHEY, CDR2 SMNVEV (reference sequence). The CDR3 is made up of 16 amino acids. Written as DNA, the CDR3 is TGTGCCAGCAGTTCCCTCGGCCAGGGTTGGAATCAGCCCCAGCATTTT. Translation: CASSSLGQGWNQPQHF.

Only a few counts were recorded for this clone. The chain joins TRBV19 to TRBJ2-7, with D maybe TRBD2 (6 bases). The ends were cut back, 1 base at V and 2 bases at J, with 6 bases in the middle. Germline lookup yields CDR1 LNHDA and CDR2 SQIVND (reference sequence). The CDR3 spans 13 residues. CDR3 residues: CASSIGEAYEQYF. CDR3 nucleotides: TGTGCCAGTAGTATAGGGGAGGCCTACGAGCAGTACTTC.

V and J are TRBV15 and TRBJ2-1; the match to TRBD1 covers 10 bases. CDR1 and CDR2 (germline): LNHNV, YYDKDF (reference sequence). The V gene end was trimmed by 4 bases and the J gene end by 4 bases; junction bases not matched to a gene: 4. This CDR3 comprises 15 residues. DNA of the CDR3: TGTGCCACCAGCAAGAGGGACAGGGGTTACAATGAGCAGTTCTTC. Amino acids: CATSKRDRGYNEQFF.

The table lists this clone with a count of one. The V and J genes are TRBV4-3 and TRBJ1-2; weak D call: TRBD1 (6 bases). The CDR3 spans 15 residues. Germline CDR1 reads LGHNA; CDR2 reads YSLEER. V gave up 3 bases and J gave up 5 bases, with 16 bases separating them. In DNA form, the CDR3 reads TGCGCCAGCAGCCAGTCCGCGGGGGGCCGGTATGGCTACACCTTC. Protein: CASSQSAGGRYGYTF.

The J gene is TRBJ1-1, the V gene TRBV5-3; D not resolved. TRBV5-3 qualifies as an ORF whose function is uncertain. The CDR3 is made up of 11 amino acids. V lost 2 bases and J 3 bases, leaving 2 bases between the germline ends. CDR3 DNA: TGTGCCAGAAGCTTCTACACTGAAGCTTTCTTT. This sequence encodes CARSFYTEAFF.

Of note for this clone: This CDR3 is also generated by other DNA sequences in the sample. V and J are TRBV11-2 and TRBJ2-2, with a tentative D call TRBD2 (6 bases). Trimming removed 1 base at V and 4 bases at J, with 7 bases between. The V gene's germline CDR1 is SGHAT and CDR2 FQNNGV. CDR3 length: 14 amino acids. DNA of the CDR3: TGTGCCAGCAGCTTAGTGGGGGGCACCGGGGAGCTGTTTTTT. Residues: CASSLVGGTGELFF.

The rearrangement joins TRBV25-1 to TRBJ1-2; no definite D call. Germline V lookup: CDR1 MGHDK, CDR2 SYGVNS. The CDR3 sequence is 16 residues long. V was cut by 5 bases and J by 4 bases, with 20 bases left in between. This CDR3 is CASSPNKHSQSYGYTF. CDR3 bases: TGTGCCAGCAGTCCGAATAAGCACAGTCAATCCTATGGCTACACCTTC.